This TCR beta chain was identified during a study of shared clonotypes between healthy human individuals. Profiled with immunoSEQ multiplex PCR; TCRdb holds only in-frame clones, not every one. The profile shows 400,000 to 500,000 clones, about 82% of them singletons. Everyone who donated was a Caucasian adult who lived in Nashville, Tennessee. The J segment lost 2 bases and the V segment lost 6 bases, leaving 5 bases of the junction unmatched. Germline lookup yields CDR1 SNHLY and CDR2 FYNNEI. This CDR3 spans 14 amino acids. V and J are TRBV2 and TRBJ2-7; 9 bases fit TRBD2. The sequence derives from a woman between 40 and 55 years old in good health. Some clones in this sample may be carry-over from other donors' samples. Input material: PBMCs. The CDR3 reads CASRLAGVPYEQYF. For the CDR3, the DNA is TGTGCCAGCAGGTTAGCGGGAGTCCCCTACGAGCAGTACTTC.